This T cell receptor beta chain was profiled in a study of cytomegalovirus exposure and HLA in healthy donors. Study-level information: Genotyping showed around 81% of roughly 390 donors falling in the Caucasian-associated ancestry cluster.

In regard to this clone: Its target is unknown.

The CDR3 covers 16 residues. Trimming removed 5 bases from V and 0 bases from J, with 16 bases in between. Germline V lookup: CDR1 SGHTA, CDR2 FQGTGA. The PCR employed 60 Vbeta primers together with 13 Jbeta primers. The repertoire was sequenced with immunoSEQ multiplex PCR; TCRdb's copy has only in-frame clones and lacks some. The table lists 120,000 or so clones, about 80% of them singletons. Overall study results and limits: Whilst most TCR sequences proved rare, a subset of public TCRs occurred across many donors. Only CMV serostatus was available as immune exposure information. Evidence from a later analysis indicated that most CMV-associated TCR beta chains looked HLA-restricted.

The clonotype originates from a man aged 25-45 years in good health and CMV-seropositive. Input material: PBMCs. The chain uses TRBV7-3 and TRBJ1-2; possibly TRBD1 for D (6 bases). The CDR3 sequence is CASSPKADSTNYGYTF. CDR3 coding DNA: TGTGCCAGCAGCCCAAAGGCGGACAGTACTAACTATGGCTACACCTTC.